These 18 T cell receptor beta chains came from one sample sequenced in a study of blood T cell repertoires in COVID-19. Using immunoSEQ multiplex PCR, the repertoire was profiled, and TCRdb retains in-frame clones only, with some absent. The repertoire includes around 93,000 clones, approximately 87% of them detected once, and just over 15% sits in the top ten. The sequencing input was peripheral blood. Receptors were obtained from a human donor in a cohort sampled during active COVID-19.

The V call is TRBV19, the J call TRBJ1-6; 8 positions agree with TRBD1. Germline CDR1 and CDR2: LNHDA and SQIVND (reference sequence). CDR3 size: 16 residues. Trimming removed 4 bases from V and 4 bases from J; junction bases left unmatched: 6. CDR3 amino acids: CASSTPDRGYNSPLHF. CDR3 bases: TGTGCCAGTAGTACTCCAGACAGGGGTTATAATTCACCCCTCCACTTT.

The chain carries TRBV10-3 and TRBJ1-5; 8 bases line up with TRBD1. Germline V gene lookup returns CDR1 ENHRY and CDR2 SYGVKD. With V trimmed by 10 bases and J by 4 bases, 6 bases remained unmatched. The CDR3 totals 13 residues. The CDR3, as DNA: TGTGCCACCGGACAGGGAAGGAATCAGCCCCAGCATTTT. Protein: CATGQGRNQPQHF.

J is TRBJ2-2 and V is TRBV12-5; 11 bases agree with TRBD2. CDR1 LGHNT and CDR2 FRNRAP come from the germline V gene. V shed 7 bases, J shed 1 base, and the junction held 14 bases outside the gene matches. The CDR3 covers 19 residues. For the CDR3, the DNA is TGTGCTAGTGTGACATCACTAGCGGGAGCTCCAGGGAACACCGGGGAGCTGTTTTTT. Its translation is CASVTSLAGAPGNTGELFF.

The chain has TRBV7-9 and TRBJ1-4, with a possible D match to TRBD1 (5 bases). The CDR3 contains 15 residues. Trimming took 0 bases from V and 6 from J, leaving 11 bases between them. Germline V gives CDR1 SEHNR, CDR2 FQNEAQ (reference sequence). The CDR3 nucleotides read TGTGCCAGCAGCTTAGCGGGCTGGGGGGATGAAAAACTGTTTTTT. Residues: CASSLAGWGDEKLFF.

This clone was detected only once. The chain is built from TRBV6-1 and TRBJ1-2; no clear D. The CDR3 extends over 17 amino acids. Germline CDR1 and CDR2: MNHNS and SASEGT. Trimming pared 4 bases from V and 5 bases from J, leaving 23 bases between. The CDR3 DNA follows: TGTGCCAGCAGTGGACCGGTTAACAGCAGTCTTTTATATGGCTACACCTTC. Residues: CASSGPVNSSLLYGYTF.

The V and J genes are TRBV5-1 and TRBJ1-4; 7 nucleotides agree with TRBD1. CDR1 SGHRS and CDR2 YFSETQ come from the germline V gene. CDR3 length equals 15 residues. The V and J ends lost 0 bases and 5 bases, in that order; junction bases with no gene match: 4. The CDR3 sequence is CASSLAGTENEKLFF. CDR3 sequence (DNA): TGCGCCAGCAGCTTGGCCGGGACAGAAAATGAAAAACTGTTTTTT.

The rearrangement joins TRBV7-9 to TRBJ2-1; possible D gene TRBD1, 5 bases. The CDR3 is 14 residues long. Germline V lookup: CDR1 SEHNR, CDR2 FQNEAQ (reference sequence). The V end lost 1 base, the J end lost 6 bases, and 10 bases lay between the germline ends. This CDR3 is CASSLDRPVNEQFF. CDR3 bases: TGTGCCAGCAGCTTAGACAGGCCGGTCAATGAGCAGTTCTTC.

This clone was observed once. CDR3 bases: TGCAGCGGAACTAGCGGGAGAAATTCCCCAGAGACCCAGTACTTC. Amino acids: CSGTSGRNSPETQYF. This sequence joins TRBV29-1 and TRBJ2-5; 11 bases align to TRBD2. V lost 7 bases, J lost 4 bases, and 11 bases stayed unmatched. CDR3 size: 15 residues. The germline V gene has CDR1 SQVTM and CDR2 ANQGSEA.

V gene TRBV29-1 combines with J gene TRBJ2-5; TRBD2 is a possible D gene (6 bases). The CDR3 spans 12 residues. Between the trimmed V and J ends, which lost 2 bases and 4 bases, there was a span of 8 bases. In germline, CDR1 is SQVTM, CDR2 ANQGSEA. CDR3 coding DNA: TGCAGCGTTGAATTGGGGGGAGAGACCCAGTACTTC. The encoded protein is CSVELGGETQYF. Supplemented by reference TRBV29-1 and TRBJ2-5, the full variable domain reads SAVISQKPSRDICQRGTSLTIQCQVDSQVTMMFWYRQQPGQSLTLIATANQGSEATYESGFVIDKFPISRPNLTFSTLTVSNMSPEDSSIYLCSVELGGETQYFGPGTRLLVL.

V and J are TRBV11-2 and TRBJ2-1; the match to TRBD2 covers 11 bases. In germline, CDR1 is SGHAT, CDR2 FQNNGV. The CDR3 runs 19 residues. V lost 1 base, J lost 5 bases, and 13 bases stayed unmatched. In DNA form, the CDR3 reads TGTGCCAGCAGCTTAGGTAAGACTAGCGGGATTCGATTGGACAATGAGCAGTTCTTC. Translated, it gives CASSLGKTSGIRLDNEQFF.

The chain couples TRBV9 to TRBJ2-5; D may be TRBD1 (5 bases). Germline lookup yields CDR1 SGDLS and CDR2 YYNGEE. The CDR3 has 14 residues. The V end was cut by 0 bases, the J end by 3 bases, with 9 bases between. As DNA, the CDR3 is TGTGCCAGCAGCGTAGGTGTGACAGAAGAGACCCAGTACTTC. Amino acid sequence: CASSVGVTEETQYF.

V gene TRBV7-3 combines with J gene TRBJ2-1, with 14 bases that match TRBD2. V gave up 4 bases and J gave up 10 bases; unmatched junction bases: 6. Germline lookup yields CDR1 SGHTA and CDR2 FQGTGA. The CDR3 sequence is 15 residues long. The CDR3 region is CASSSGLAGGEEQFF. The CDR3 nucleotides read TGTGCCAGCAGCTCAGGACTAGCGGGGGGTGAGGAGCAGTTCTTC.

CDR3 in DNA: TGTGCCAGCAAACAGGGATTCGGCACAGATACGCAGTATTTT. Protein: CASKQGFGTDTQYF. The chain combines TRBV2 with TRBJ2-3, with D possibly being TRBD1 (6 bases). The germline V and J ends were trimmed by 7 bases and 1 base, with 12 bases remaining between them. The CDR3 is 14 amino acids. Germline assignment: CDR1 SNHLY and CDR2 FYNNEI.

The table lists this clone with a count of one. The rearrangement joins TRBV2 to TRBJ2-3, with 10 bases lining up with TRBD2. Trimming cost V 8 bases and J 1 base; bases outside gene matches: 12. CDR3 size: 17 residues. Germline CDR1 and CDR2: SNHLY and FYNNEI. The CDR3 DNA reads TGTGCCAGCGGTGGCGGTCTAGCGGGGGCCGGCACAGATACGCAGTATTTT. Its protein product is CASGGGLAGAGTDTQYF.

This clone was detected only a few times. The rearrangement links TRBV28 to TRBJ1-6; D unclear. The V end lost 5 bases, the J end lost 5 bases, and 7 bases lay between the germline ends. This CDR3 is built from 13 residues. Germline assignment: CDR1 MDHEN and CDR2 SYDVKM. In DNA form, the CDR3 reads TGTGCCAGCAGTCTACCGGATAATTCACCCCTCCACTTT. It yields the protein CASSLPDNSPLHF.

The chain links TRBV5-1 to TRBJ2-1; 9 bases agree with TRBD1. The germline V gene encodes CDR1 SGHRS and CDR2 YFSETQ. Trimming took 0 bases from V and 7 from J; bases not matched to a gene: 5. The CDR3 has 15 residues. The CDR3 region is CASSLEQGARNEQFF. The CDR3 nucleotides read TGCGCCAGCAGCTTGGAACAGGGGGCAAGAAATGAGCAGTTCTTC.

This chain's CDR3 is CATAGPQGKPQHF. The CDR3, as DNA: TGTGCCACCGCGGGTCCGCAAGGGAAGCCCCAGCATTTT. The rearrangement links TRBV2 to TRBJ1-5; D not certain. There are 13 residues in the CDR3. Trimming stripped 10 bases from V and 8 bases from J, with 18 bases between. In germline, CDR1 is SNHLY, CDR2 FYNNEI.

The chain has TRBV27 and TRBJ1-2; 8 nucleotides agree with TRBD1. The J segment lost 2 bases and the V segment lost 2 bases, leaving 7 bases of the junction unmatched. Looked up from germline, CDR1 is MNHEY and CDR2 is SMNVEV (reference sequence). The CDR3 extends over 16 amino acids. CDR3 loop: CASSLRPTGANYGYTF. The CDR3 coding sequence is TGTGCCAGCAGTTTACGCCCGACAGGGGCCAACTATGGCTACACCTTC.